This T cell receptor (beta chain) was found in a study of shared clonotypes between healthy human individuals. Study at large: Plates per donor: three CD4 naive, three CD4 memory, two CD8 naive, one CD8 memory.

Sequencing was at deep level. Assay: immunoSEQ multiplex PCR; the TCRdb copy retains only in-frame clones and omits some. The sample records hundreds of thousands of clones, about 97% being singletons. The length of the CDR3 is 14 residues. Germline values: CDR1 SGHAT, CDR2 FQNNGV. V was clipped by 0 bases and J by 6 bases, with 11 bases between them. Naive CD8 cells lacked CD45RO, underwent positive selection for CCR7 and left out terminally differentiated effector memory CD45RA+ cells. Sequencing was done on a sample of naive CD8+ T cells sorted from blood. V gene TRBV11-2 combines with J gene TRBJ1-1, with D hard to call. The TCR sequence derives from a man aged 25 to 45 in good health. The CDR3 region has the DNA TGTGCCAGCAGCTTAGACCTGAGTTTCGCTGAAGCTTTCTTT. It yields the protein CASSLDLSFAEAFF.